These 18 T cell receptor beta chains were all obtained from the same sample, sequenced in a study of CD8 T cells in Susac syndrome. When the RNA was reverse transcribed, random hexamers were used with an input of roughly 0.45 to 1 ug. TCRdb called the immunoSEQ multiplex PCR reads again in MiXCR, with one record for every CDR3 protein. The table has 300,000 or so distinct CDR3 sequences, about 92% seen once. Sequences were obtained from CD4+ T cells from PBMCs. The receptors come from a human donor with multiple sclerosis.

The gene calls are TRBV7-9 and TRBJ2-4; weak D call: TRBD2 (5 bases). V was trimmed by 5 bases and J by 7 bases, leaving 15 bases between them. The V gene's germline CDR1 is SEHNR and CDR2 FQNEAQ (reference sequence). This CDR3 is 14 amino acids long. The chain's CDR3 is CASSARAAGNIQYF. The CDR3 DNA follows: TGTGCCAGCAGCGCCCGGGCGGCGGGCAACATTCAGTACTTC. Filled out from reference TRBV7-9 and TRBJ2-4, the complete variable domain reads DTGVSQNPRHKITKRGQNVTFRCDPISEHNRLYWYRQTLGQGPEFLTYFQNEAQLEKSRLLSDRFSAERPKGSFSTLEIQRTEQGDSAMYLCASSARAAGNIQYFGAGTRLSVL.

The V call is TRBV6-4, the J call TRBJ2-3; a weak D match, TRBD1 (6 bases). The CDR3 is 16 amino acids. The V gene's germline CDR1 is MRHNA and CDR2 SNTAGT. The germline V and J ends were trimmed by 6 bases and 4 bases, with 20 bases remaining between them. CDR3 DNA sequence: TGTGCCAGCAGCCTCGGACAGAAAGGGGACCCAGATACGCAGTATTTT. Translation: CASSLGQKGDPDTQYF.

V and J are TRBV6-2 or TRBV6-3 and TRBJ1-2; D is unresolved. The CDR3 loop spans 17 amino acids. V lost 7 bases to trimming and J lost 4 bases, with 25 bases between them. Germline V gives CDR1 MNHEY, CDR2 SVGEGT. The CDR3 here is CASNPSSVIKQFYGYTF. The CDR3, as DNA: TGTGCCAGCAACCCGTCATCCGTAATAAAACAGTTCTATGGCTACACCTTC.

The chain carries TRBV20-1 and TRBJ2-5; TRBD1 matches 8 bases. There are 13 residues in the CDR3. Germline-derived CDR1 and CDR2 are DFQATT and SNEGSKA (reference sequence). J gave up 3 bases and V 7 bases, and 7 bases lay outside the gene matches. CDR3 region: CSVQATGEETQYF. The CDR3 DNA follows: TGCAGTGTCCAAGCGACAGGGGAAGAGACCCAGTACTTC.

This chain joins TRBV19 and TRBJ2-2, with TRBD1 identical over 7 bases. V trimming: 6 bases; J trimming: 7 bases; junction bases outside the gene matches: 14. The CDR3 loop spans 16 amino acids. Germline loops: CDR1 LNHDA, CDR2 SQIVND (reference sequence). CDR3 amino acids: CASRQPRQGDGGELFF. The CDR3 DNA reads TGTGCCAGTAGGCAACCAAGGCAGGGGGATGGCGGGGAGCTGTTTTTT.

This clonotype was seen only once. V is TRBV7-8 and J is TRBJ2-2; D is possibly TRBD2 (5 bases). The germline gives CDR1 SGHVS, CDR2 FQNEAQ. The CDR3 consists of 16 residues. Trimming stripped 1 base from V and 3 bases from J, with 12 bases between. CDR3 region: CASSLVGLSDTGELFF. In DNA form, the CDR3 reads TGTGCCAGCAGCTTAGTGGGTCTTAGCGACACCGGGGAGCTGTTTTTT.

This chain links TRBV7-9 with TRBJ2-1, with a tentative D call TRBD2 (6 bases). The V and J ends lost 5 bases and 5 bases respectively, with 13 bases between them. The CDR3 is made up of 14 amino acids. CDR1 and CDR2 from the germline V gene are SEHNR and FQNEAQ (reference sequence). In DNA form, the CDR3 reads TGTGCCAGCAGCCTGGGACTCCCCGACAATGAGCAGTTCTTC. This encodes CASSLGLPDNEQFF. Full variable domain (missing parts from reference TRBV7-9 and TRBJ2-1): DTGVSQNPRHKITKRGQNVTFRCDPISEHNRLYWYRQTLGQGPEFLTYFQNEAQLEKSRLLSDRFSAERPKGSFSTLEIQRTEQGDSAMYLCASSLGLPDNEQFFGPGTRLTVL.

V and J are TRBV7-2 and TRBJ2-7; D is unclear. Germline CDR1 reads SGHTA; CDR2 reads FQGNSA. CDR3 length: 14 residues. Trimming shortened V by 6 bases and J by 6 bases, and 18 bases separated the two germline ends. The CDR3: CASRTGPSSGEQYF. The CDR3 DNA reads as TGTGCCAGCAGAACCGGCCCTTCATCGGGCGAGCAGTACTTC.

The chain recombines TRBV12-5 with TRBJ2-3; the D gene is possibly TRBD2 (7 bases). Germline CDR1 reads LGHNT; CDR2 reads FRNRAP. Trimming left V 7 bases short and J 1 base short, with 21 bases between. The CDR3 runs 17 residues. CDR3 DNA sequence: TGTGCTAGTGCCCTTCGAGGGGGGGCACACCGCACAGATACGCAGTATTTT. This gives the protein CASALRGGAHRTDTQYF. The whole variable domain, remainder taken from reference TRBV12-5 and TRBJ2-3, is DARVTQTPRHKVTEMGQEVTMRCQPILGHNTVFWYRQTMMQGLELLAYFRNRAPLDDSGMPKDRFSAEMPDATLATLKIQPSEPRDSAVYFCASALRGGAHRTDTQYFGPGTRLTVL.

The chain recombines TRBV12-3 or TRBV12-4 with TRBJ2-2; maybe TRBD2 (5 bases). V lost 7 bases and J lost 6, with 21 bases in between. CDR3 length equals 16 residues. In DNA, the CDR3 is TGTGCCAGCAAGTGGGCGGGCTTCGAGCTTCCCGGGGAGCTGTTTTTT. Its protein product is CASKWAGFELPGELFF.

This clonotype was seen once. The chain recombines TRBV5-1 with TRBJ2-3, with no clear D. Germline V lookup: CDR1 SGHRS, CDR2 YFSETQ. The CDR3 runs 15 residues. Trimming cost V 0 bases and J 1 base, with 9 bases left between them. CDR3 region: CASSLEVPGTDTQYF. The CDR3 DNA reads as TGCGCCAGCAGCTTGGAGGTACCCGGCACAGATACGCAGTATTTT.

The chain recombines TRBV3-1 with TRBJ2-7, with D tentatively TRBD2 (6 bases). V dropped 0 bases and J dropped 0 bases, with 24 bases sitting between them. CDR3 length: 20 residues. Germline CDR1 and CDR2: LGHDT and YNNKEL (reference sequence). CDR3 in DNA: TGTGCCAGCAGCCAAGATCTTGGGGCTAGACAAGTGGGGGGCTCCTACGAGCAGTACTTC. Its translation is CASSQDLGARQVGGSYEQYF.

J is TRBJ2-5 and V is TRBV28, with 8 bases that match TRBD2. This CDR3 has 14 residues. Trimming at V came to 10 bases and at J to 1 base, leaving 8 bases not matched to a gene. In germline, CDR1 is MDHEN, CDR2 SYDVKM. The CDR3 nucleotides are TGTGCCATCACGGGAGGGGACCCCCAAGAGACCCAGTACTTC. Amino acid sequence: CAITGGDPQETQYF.

The chain employs TRBV19 and TRBJ1-5, with TRBD1 matching 7 bases. V lost 4 bases and J lost 5; bases outside the gene matches: 14. This CDR3 is built from 17 residues. Germline V gene lookup returns CDR1 LNHDA and CDR2 SQIVND (reference sequence). The CDR3 DNA follows: TGTGCCAGTAGTACCACGCTTTCCGACAGGGAATATCAGCCCCAGCATTTT. This sequence encodes CASSTTLSDREYQPQHF.

The CDR3 is CSAVAGGPGNEQFF. In nucleotides, the CDR3 is TGCAGTGCCGTAGCGGGAGGGCCAGGCAATGAGCAGTTCTTC. This rearrangement joins TRBV20-1 to TRBJ2-1, with 11 bases aligning to TRBD2. J was trimmed by 6 bases and V by 6 bases; bases with no gene match: 7. CDR1 DFQATT and CDR2 SNEGSKA come from the germline V gene (reference sequence). This CDR3 region has 14 residues.

The CDR3 DNA sequence: TGCAGTGCTAGAGCCACGGAAGGGACTAGCGGCGAGCAGTACTTC. Translated: CSARATEGTSGEQYF. The chain carries TRBV20-1 and TRBJ2-7, with TRBD2 matching 11 bases. This CDR3 comprises 15 residues. From germline, CDR1 is DFQATT and CDR2 SNEGSKA (reference sequence). V lost 1 base and J lost 6; bases outside the gene matches: 8.

This chain uses TRBV5-6 with TRBJ2-7; possibly TRBD1 for D (6 bases). Per germline, CDR1 SGHDT and CDR2 YYEEEE. The ends were cut back, 3 bases at V and 1 base at J, with 20 bases in the middle. There are 17 residues in the CDR3. CDR3 nucleotides: TGTGCCAGCAGCTCGATGGGCTGGGGACAATCTTCCTACGAGCAGTACTTC. This translates into CASSSMGWGQSSYEQYF. The complete variable domain, with remaining parts taken from reference TRBV5-6 and TRBJ2-7, reads DAGVTQSPTHLIKTRGQQVTLRCSPKSGHDTVSWYQQALGQGPQFIFQYYEEEERQRGNFPDRFSGHQFPNYSSELNVNALLLGDSALYLCASSSMGWGQSSYEQYFGPGTRLTVT.

The gene calls are TRBV5-1 and TRBJ1-6; no clear D gene. V was clipped by 5 bases and J by 0 bases, with 15 bases between them. The CDR3 is made up of 17 amino acids. Germline CDR1 is SGHRS and CDR2 is YFSETQ. This CDR3 is CASSFRIHTSYNSPLHF. CDR3 sequence (DNA): TGCGCCAGCAGTTTCAGAATCCATACCTCCTATAATTCACCCCTCCACTTT.